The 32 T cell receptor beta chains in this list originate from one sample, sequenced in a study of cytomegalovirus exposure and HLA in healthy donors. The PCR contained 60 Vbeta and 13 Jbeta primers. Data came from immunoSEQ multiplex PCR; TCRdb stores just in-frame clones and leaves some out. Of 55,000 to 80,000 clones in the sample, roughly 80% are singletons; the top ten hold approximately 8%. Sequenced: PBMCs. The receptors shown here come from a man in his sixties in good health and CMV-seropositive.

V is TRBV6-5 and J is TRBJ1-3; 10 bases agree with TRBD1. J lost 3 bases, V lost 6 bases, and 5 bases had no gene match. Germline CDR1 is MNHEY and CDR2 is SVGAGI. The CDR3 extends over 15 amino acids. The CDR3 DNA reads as TGTGCCAGCAGACCGACAGGGGGCTTTGGAAACACCATATATTTT. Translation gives CASRPTGGFGNTIYF.

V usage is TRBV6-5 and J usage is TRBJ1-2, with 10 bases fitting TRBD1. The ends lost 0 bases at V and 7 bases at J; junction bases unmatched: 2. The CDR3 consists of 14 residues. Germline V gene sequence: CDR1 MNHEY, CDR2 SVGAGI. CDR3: CASSYSTGGVGYTF. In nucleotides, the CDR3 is TGTGCCAGCAGTTACTCGACAGGGGGCGTTGGCTACACCTTC.

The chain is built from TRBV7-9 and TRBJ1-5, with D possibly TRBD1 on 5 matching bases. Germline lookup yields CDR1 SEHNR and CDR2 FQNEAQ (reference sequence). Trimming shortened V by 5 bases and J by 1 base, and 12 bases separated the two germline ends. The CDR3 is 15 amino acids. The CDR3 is CASSRLGGSNQPQHF. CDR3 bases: TGTGCCAGCAGCCGCCTCGGGGGGAGCAATCAGCCCCAGCATTTT.

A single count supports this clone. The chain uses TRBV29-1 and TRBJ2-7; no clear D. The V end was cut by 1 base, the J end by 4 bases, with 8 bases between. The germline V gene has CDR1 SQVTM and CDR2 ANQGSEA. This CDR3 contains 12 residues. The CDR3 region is CSVEVPPYEQYF. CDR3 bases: TGCAGCGTTGAAGTCCCCCCGTACGAGCAGTACTTC.

The CDR3: CASSLGTGVGTRQDTQYF. The CDR3 bases are TGTGCCAGCAGTTTGGGGACAGGGGTTGGGACCCGACAAGATACGCAGTATTTT. The chain recombines TRBV28 with TRBJ2-3, with TRBD1 matching 10 bases. The CDR3 has 18 residues. Germline lookup yields CDR1 MDHEN and CDR2 SYDVKM. With 3 bases clipped from V and 5 bases from J, the junction kept 14 bases outside the gene matches.

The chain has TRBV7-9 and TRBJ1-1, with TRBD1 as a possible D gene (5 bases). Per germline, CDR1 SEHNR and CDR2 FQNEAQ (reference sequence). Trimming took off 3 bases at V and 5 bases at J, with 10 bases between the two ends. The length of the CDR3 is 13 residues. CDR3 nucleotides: TGTGCCAGCAGCTTGGATCAGGGTACTGAAGCTTTCTTT. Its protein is CASSLDQGTEAFF.

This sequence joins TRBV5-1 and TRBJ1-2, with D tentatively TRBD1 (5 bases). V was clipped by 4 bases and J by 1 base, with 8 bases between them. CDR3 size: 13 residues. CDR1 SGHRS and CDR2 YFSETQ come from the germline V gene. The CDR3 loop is CASSPDINYGYTF. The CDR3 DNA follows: TGCGCCAGCAGCCCGGACATTAACTATGGCTACACCTTC.

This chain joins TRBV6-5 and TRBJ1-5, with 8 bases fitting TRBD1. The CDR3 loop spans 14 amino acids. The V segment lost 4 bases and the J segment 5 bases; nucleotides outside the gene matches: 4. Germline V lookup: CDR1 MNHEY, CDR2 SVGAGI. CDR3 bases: TGTGCCAGCAGTTCTAGGACAGGGCATCAGCCCCAGCATTTT. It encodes CASSSRTGHQPQHF.

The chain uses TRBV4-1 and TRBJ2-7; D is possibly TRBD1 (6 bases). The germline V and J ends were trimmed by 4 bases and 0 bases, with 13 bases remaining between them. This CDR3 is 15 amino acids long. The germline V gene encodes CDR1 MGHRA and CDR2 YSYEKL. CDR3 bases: TGCGCCAGCAGCCGGCAACAGGGTCCCTCCTACGAGCAGTACTTC. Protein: CASSRQQGPSYEQYF.

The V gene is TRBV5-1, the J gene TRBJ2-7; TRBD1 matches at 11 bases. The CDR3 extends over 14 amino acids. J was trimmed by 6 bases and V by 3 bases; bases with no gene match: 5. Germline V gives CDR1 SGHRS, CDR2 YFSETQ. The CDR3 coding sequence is TGCGCCAGCAGCTCGGGACAGGGGGGCAGCGAGCAGTACTTC. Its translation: CASSSGQGGSEQYF.

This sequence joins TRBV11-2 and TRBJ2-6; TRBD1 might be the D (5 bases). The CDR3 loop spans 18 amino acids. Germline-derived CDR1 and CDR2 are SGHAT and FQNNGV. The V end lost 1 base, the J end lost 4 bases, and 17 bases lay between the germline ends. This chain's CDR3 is CASSLALQGASGANVLTF. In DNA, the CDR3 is TGTGCCAGCAGCTTAGCATTGCAGGGCGCGTCCGGGGCCAACGTCCTGACTTTC.

This chain's CDR3 is CASSLSRTGASGELFF. The CDR3 DNA reads as TGTGCCAGCAGCTTAAGCCGGACAGGGGCGTCGGGGGAGCTGTTTTTT. V gene TRBV7-8 combines with J gene TRBJ2-2, with 9 bases identical to TRBD1. Germline V gives CDR1 SGHVS, CDR2 FQNEAQ. The junction had 9 bases not matched to a gene; V was cut back by 2 bases and J by 8 bases. The CDR3 is 16 amino acids.

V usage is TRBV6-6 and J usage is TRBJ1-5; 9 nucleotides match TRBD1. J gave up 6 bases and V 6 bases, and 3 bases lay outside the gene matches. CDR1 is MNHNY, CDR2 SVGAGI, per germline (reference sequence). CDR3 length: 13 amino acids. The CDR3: CASRRTGAQPQHF. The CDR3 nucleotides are TGTGCCAGCAGGCGGACAGGGGCTCAGCCCCAGCATTTT.

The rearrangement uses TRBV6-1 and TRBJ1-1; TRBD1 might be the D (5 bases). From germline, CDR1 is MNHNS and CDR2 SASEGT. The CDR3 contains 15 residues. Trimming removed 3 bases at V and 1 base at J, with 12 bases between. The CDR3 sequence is CASSDWAGKNTEAFF. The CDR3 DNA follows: TGTGCCAGCAGTGACTGGGCAGGGAAGAACACTGAAGCTTTCTTT.

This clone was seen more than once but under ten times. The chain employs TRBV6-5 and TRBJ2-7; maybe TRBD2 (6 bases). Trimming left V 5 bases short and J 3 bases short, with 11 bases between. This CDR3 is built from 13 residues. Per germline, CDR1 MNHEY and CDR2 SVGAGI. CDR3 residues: CASSPRLGYEQYF. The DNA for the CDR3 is TGTGCCAGCAGTCCTAGACTAGGCTACGAGCAGTACTTC.

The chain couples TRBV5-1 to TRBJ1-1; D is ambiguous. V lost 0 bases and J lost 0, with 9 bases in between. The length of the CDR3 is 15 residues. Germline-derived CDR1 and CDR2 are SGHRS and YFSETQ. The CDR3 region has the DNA TGCGCCAGCAGCTTGGCACACTACATGAACACTGAAGCTTTCTTT. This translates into CASSLAHYMNTEAFF.

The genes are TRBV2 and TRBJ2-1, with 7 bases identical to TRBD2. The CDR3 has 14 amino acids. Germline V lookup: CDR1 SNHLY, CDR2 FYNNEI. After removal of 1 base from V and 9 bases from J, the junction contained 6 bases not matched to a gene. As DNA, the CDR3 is TGTGCCAGCAGTGAAGGGTGGCGGGAGCCTGAGCAGTTCTTC. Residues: CASSEGWREPEQFF.

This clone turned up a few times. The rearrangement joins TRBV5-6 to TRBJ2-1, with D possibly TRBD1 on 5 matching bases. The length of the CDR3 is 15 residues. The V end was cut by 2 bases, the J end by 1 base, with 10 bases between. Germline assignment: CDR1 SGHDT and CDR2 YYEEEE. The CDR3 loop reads CASSFIGASYNEQFF. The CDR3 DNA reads TGTGCCAGCAGCTTTATAGGGGCTTCCTACAATGAGCAGTTCTTC.

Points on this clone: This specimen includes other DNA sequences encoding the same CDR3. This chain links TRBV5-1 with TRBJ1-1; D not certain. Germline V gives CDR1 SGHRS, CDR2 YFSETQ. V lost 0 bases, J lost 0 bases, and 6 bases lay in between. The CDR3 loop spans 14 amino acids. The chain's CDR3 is CASSLDSLNTEAFF. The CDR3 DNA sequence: TGCGCCAGCAGCTTGGACAGCCTGAACACTGAAGCTTTCTTT.

The CDR3 coding sequence is TGCGCCAGCAGCTTGGGACAGAATGGCTACACCTTC. As protein: CASSLGQNGYTF. The rearrangement joins TRBV5-1 to TRBJ1-2, with a weak D call TRBD1 (5 bases). The CDR3 is 12 residues long. CDR1 is SGHRS, CDR2 YFSETQ, per germline. V gave up 0 bases and J gave up 6 bases, with 6 bases separating them.

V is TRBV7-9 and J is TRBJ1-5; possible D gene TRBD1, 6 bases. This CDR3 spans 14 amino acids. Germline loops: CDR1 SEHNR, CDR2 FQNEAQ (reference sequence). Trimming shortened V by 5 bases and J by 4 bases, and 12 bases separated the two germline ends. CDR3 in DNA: TGTGCCAGCAGCCTAACAGGGTCGAATCAGCCCCAGCATTTT. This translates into CASSLTGSNQPQHF.

CDR3 in DNA: TGTGCCAGCAGCTTCGCCGGGACTAGCGGCGTTTCCTACAATGAGCAGTTCTTC. It is translated as CASSFAGTSGVSYNEQFF. The V and J genes are TRBV7-2 and TRBJ2-1, with 11 bases identical to TRBD2. This CDR3 is 18 amino acids long. The V gene's germline CDR1 is SGHTA and CDR2 FQGNSA. Trimming took 3 bases from V and 1 from J; bases not matched to a gene: 8.

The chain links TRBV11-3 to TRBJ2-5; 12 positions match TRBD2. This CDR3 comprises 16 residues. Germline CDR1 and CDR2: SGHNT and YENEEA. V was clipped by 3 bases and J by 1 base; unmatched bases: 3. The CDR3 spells CASSFGLAGSQETQYF. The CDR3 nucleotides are TGTGCCAGCAGCTTTGGACTAGCGGGATCCCAAGAGACCCAGTACTTC.

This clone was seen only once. The CDR3 sequence: CASSLTGHTEAFF. The CDR3 bases are TGCGCCAGCAGCTTGACAGGGCACACTGAAGCTTTCTTT. The V gene is TRBV5-1, the J gene TRBJ1-1; maybe TRBD1 (6 bases). V lost 1 base and J 3 bases, leaving 7 bases between the germline ends. Germline V gives CDR1 SGHRS, CDR2 YFSETQ. The CDR3 length is 13 residues.

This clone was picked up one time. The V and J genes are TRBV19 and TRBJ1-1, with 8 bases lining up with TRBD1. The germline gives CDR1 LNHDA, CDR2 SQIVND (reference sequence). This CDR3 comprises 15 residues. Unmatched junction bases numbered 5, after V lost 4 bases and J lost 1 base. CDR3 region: CASSTTGTGNTEAFF. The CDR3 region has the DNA TGTGCCAGTAGTACAACCGGGACAGGGAACACTGAAGCTTTCTTT.

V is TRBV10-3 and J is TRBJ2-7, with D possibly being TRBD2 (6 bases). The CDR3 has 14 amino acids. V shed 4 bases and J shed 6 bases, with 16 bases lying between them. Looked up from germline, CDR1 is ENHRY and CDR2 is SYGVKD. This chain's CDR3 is CAISGYGGRGEQYF. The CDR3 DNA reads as TGTGCCATCAGTGGTTATGGTGGGCGGGGCGAGCAGTACTTC.

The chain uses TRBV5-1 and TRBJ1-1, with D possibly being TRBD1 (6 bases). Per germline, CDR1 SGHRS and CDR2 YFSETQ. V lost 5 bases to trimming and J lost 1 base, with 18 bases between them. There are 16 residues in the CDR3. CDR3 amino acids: CASSSGHLNQNTEAFF. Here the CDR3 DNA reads TGCGCCAGCAGTTCGGGACACCTGAACCAGAACACTGAAGCTTTCTTT.

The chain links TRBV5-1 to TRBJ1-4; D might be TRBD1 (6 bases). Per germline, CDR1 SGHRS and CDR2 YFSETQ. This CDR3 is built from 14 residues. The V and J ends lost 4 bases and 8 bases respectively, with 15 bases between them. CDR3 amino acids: CASSPTGRAEKLFF. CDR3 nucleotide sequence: TGCGCCAGCAGCCCAACAGGGAGGGCCGAAAAACTGTTTTTT.

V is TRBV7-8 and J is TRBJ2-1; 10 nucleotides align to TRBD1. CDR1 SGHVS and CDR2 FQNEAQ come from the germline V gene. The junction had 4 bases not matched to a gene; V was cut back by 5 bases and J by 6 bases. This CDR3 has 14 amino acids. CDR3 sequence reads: CASSRGTGVNEQFF. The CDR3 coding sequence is TGTGCCAGCAGCCGAGGGACAGGGGTCAATGAGCAGTTCTTC.

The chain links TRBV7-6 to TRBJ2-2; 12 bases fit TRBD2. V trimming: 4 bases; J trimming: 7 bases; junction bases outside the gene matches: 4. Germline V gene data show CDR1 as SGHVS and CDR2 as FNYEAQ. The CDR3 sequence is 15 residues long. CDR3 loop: CASSSTSGGGGELFF. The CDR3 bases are TGTGCCAGCAGCTCGACTAGCGGGGGAGGCGGGGAGCTGTTTTTT.

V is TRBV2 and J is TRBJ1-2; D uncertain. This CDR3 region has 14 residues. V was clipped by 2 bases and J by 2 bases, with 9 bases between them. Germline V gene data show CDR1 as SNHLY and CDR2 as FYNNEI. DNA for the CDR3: TGTGCCAGCAGTGAACGAGGGCCAAACTATGGCTACACCTTC. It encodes CASSERGPNYGYTF.

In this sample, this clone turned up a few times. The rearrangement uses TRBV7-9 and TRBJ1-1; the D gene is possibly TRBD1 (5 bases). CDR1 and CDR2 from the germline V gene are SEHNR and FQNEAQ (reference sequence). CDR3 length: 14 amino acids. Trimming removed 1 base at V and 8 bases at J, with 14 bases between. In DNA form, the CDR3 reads TGTGCCAGCAGCTTAGGGGGGGTCATGCTGGAAGCTTTCTTT. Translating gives CASSLGGVMLEAFF.